These 9 T cell receptor beta chains were sequenced from one sample in a study of patients and donors after allogeneic stem cell transplantation (dated by TCRdb to 2020 to 2021). The receptor library was made with RT-PCR. TCRdb lists the instrument as NextSeq 550. In-frame beta chains were kept once TCRdb had trimmed the public reads at Q25 with fastp and called clones with MiXCR. Here each entry gathers all rows of one CDR3 protein and keeps the most common genes and DNA. This sample gives about a million distinct CDR3 sequences in total; about a sixth of them show up just once. The top ten clones comprise 6% of the sample. Sequenced sample: blood, either unsorted or a sorted T cell fraction (not recorded which). The receptor source for this set is a human donor who was either an allogeneic HSCT recipient or a stem cell or donor lymphocyte infusion donor (not recorded which). It is not recorded whose cells these are; they may come from a transplant donor.

This clonotype was observed a handful of times. V is TRBV18 and J is TRBJ2-7, with TRBD1 identical over 10 bases. J was trimmed by 3 bases and V by 0 bases; bases with no gene match: 5. Germline V gene sequence: CDR1 KGHSH, CDR2 LQKENI. The CDR3 is 16 amino acids. CDR3 protein: CASSPPRDRGNYEQYF. The CDR3 DNA follows: TGTGCCAGCTCACCACCCCGGGACAGGGGCAACTACGAGCAGTACTTC.

This clonotype occurred a few times. This rearrangement joins TRBV7-8 to TRBJ1-5; D not resolved. CDR1 is SGHVS and CDR2 is FQNEAQ in the germline V gene. Trimming took off 5 bases at V and 9 bases at J, with 17 bases between the two ends. The CDR3 runs 14 residues. CDR3 amino acids: CASSPTSSAGPQHF. Written as DNA, the CDR3 is TGTGCCAGCAGCCCGACATCCTCGGCGGGGCCCCAGCATTTT.

This clonotype was counted many times. The rearrangement links TRBV9 to TRBJ1-2; 7 positions match TRBD1. CDR3 size: 14 residues. V was pared by 0 bases and J by 8 bases, with 7 bases of the junction left unmatched. The germline gives CDR1 SGDLS, CDR2 YYNGEE. In nucleotides, the CDR3 is TGTGCCAGCAGCGTAGCGACAGGGACGGAAGGCTACACCTTC. The encoded protein is CASSVATGTEGYTF. Full variable domain (missing parts from reference TRBV9 and TRBJ1-2): DSGVTQTPKHLITATGQRVTLRCSPRSGDLSVYWYQQSLDQGLQFLIQYYNGEERAKGNILERFSAQQFPDLHSELNLSSLELGDSALYFCASSVATGTEGYTFGSGTRLTVV.

This clonotype was observed at least ten times. Relative to the germline gene, one junction end is altered; a read error may explain this. The V gene is TRBV5-1, the J gene TRBJ2-3; no firm D call. This CDR3 region has 12 residues. Germline lookup yields CDR1 SGHRS and CDR2 YFSETQ. Here the CDR3 reads CASSLDADTQYF. The DNA of the CDR3 is TGTGCCAGCAGCTTAGATGCAGATACGCAGTATTTT.

The chain combines TRBV14 with TRBJ2-7; no reliable D call. V was shortened by 4 bases and J by 0 bases, with 16 bases between the two germline ends. CDR1 SGHDN and CDR2 FVKESK come from the germline V gene. This CDR3 has 16 residues. The CDR3 coding sequence is TGTGCCAGCAGCCCATGGCGGAAGTCCCACTCCTACGAGCAGTACTTC. As protein: CASSPWRKSHSYEQYF.

The chain carries TRBV24-1 and TRBJ2-1; 12 nucleotides match TRBD1. The CDR3 sequence is 19 residues long. The germline CDR1 and CDR2 sequences are KGHDR and SFDVKD. The V gene end was trimmed by 5 bases and the J gene end by 0 bases; junction bases not matched to a gene: 10. The CDR3, as DNA: TGTGCCACCAGTGGCGGCAGGGACAGGGGGCACAGCTCCTACAATGAGCAGTTCTTC. This gives the protein CATSGGRDRGHSSYNEQFF.

This chain uses TRBV20-1 with TRBJ2-5; TRBD2 matches at 12 bases. This CDR3 is 16 amino acids long. Germline lookup yields CDR1 DFQATT and CDR2 SNEGSKA (reference sequence). The V gene end was trimmed by 5 bases and the J gene end by 1 base; junction bases not matched to a gene: 8. The CDR3 DNA follows: TGCAGTGCTTCCGGGACTAGCGGGCGGATCCAAGAGACCCAGTACTTC. It encodes CSASGTSGRIQETQYF.

J is TRBJ2-3 and V is TRBV24-1; a weak D match, TRBD2 (5 bases). CDR3 length: 14 amino acids. Deletions cut 3 bases from V and 4 bases from J, with 10 bases between. CDR1 and CDR2 (germline): KGHDR, SFDVKD. As DNA, the CDR3 is TGTGCCACCAGTGATACCGGGGTCTCAGATACGCAGTATTTT. This encodes CATSDTGVSDTQYF.

This clonotype appeared a few times. The V and J genes are TRBV10-3 and TRBJ1-1, with 8 positions matching TRBD1. The CDR3 extends over 13 amino acids. Germline values: CDR1 ENHRY, CDR2 SYGVKD. The V and J ends lost 3 bases and 7 bases, in that order; junction bases with no gene match: 4. The CDR3 nucleotides are TGTGCCATCAGTGACGGCAGGGGGCTTGAAGCTTTCTTT. The encoded protein is CAISDGRGLEAFF.